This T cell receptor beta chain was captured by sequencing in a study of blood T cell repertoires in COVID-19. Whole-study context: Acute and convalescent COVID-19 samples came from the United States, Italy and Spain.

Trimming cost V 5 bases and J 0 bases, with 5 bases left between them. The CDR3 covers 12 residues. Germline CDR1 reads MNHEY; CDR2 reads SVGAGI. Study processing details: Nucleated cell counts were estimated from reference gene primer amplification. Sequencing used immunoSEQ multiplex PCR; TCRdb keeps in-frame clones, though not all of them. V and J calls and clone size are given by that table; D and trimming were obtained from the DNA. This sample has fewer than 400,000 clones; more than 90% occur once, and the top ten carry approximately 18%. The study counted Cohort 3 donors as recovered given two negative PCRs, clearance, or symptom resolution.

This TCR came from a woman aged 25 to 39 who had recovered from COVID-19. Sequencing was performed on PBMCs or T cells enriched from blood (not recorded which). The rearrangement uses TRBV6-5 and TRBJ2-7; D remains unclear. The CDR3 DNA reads TGTGCCAGCAGTCCCCTCTCCTACGAGCAGTACTTC. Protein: CASSPLSYEQYF.